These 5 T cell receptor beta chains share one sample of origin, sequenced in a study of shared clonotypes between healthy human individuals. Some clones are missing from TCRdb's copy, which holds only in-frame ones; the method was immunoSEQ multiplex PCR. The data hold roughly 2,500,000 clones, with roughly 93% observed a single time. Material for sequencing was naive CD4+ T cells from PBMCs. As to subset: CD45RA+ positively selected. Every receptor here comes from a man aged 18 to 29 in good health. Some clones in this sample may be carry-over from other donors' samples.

The CDR3 reads CASSFTGEPGELFF. The CDR3 DNA sequence: TGTGCCAGCAGCTTCACAGGGGAACCCGGGGAGCTGTTTTTT. This chain joins TRBV5-5 and TRBJ2-2, with 7 bases that match TRBD1. Germline lookup yields CDR1 SGHKS and CDR2 YYEKEE (reference sequence). With 2 bases clipped from V and 6 bases from J, the junction kept 4 bases outside the gene matches. This CDR3 contains 14 residues.

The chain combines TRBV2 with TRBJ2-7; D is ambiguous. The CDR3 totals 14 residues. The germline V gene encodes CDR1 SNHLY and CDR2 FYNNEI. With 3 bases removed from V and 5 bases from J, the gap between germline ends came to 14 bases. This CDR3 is CASSEGGSRNEQYF. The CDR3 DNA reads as TGTGCCAGCAGTGAGGGTGGTTCGAGGAACGAGCAGTACTTC.

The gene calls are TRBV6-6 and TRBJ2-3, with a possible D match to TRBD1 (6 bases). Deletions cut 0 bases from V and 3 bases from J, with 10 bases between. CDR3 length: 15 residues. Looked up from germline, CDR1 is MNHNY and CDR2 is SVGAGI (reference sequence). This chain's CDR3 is CASSYSVQGTDTQYF. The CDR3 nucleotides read TGTGCCAGCAGTTACTCGGTACAGGGAACAGATACGCAGTATTTT.

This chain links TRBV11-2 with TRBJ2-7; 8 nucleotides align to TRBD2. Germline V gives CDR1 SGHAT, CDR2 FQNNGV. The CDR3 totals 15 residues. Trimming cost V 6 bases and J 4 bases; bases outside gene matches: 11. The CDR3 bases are TGTGCCAGCAGGGATGGTAGCGGGATCTCGTACGAGCAGTACTTC. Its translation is CASRDGSGISYEQYF.

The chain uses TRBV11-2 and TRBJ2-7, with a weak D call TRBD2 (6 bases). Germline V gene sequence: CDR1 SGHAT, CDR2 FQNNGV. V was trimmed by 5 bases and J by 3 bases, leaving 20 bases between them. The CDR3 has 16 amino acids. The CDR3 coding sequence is TGTGCCAGCAGCCCTTCCGGGGCCCTAGCGCGCTACGAGCAGTACTTC. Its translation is CASSPSGALARYEQYF.